This T cell receptor beta chain is from a study of blood T cell repertoires in COVID-19. Clones were read by immunoSEQ multiplex PCR, and TCRdb kept only the in-frame ones, dropping some. The sample lists about 250,000 clones, around 90% occurring once. CDR1 and CDR2 from the germline V gene are MNHEY and SVGAGI. V lost 6 bases, J lost 6 bases, and 17 bases lay in between. The CDR3 length is 15 residues. This sequence originates from a woman in her forties who had recovered from COVID-19. Specimen: peripheral blood. The chain has TRBV6-5 and TRBJ2-2; tentative D call: TRBD2 (6 bases). CDR3 bases: TGTGCCAGCAGAACGGGCGACCGGGACTCCGGGGAGCTGTTTTTT. Translated: CASRTGDRDSGELFF.